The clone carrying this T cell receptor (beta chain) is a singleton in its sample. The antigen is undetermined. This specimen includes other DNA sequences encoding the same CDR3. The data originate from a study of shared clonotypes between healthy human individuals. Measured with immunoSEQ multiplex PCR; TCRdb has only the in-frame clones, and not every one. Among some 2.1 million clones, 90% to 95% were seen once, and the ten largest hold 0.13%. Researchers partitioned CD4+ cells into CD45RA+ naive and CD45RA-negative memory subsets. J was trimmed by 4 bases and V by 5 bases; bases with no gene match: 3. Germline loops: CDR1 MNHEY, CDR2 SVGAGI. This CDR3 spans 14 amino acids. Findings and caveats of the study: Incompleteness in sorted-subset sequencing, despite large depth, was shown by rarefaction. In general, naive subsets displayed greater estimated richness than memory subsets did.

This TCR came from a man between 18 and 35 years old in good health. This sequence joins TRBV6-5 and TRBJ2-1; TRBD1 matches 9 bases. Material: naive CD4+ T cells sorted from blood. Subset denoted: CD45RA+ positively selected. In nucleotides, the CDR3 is TGTGCCAGCAGTCGGGGACAGGGATACAATGAGCAGTTCTTC. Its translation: CASSRGQGYNEQFF.